This entry features one T cell receptor beta chain sequence. What it recognizes is unknown. Relative to the germline gene, one junction end is altered; a read error may explain this. This sample was included in a study of graft-versus-host responses after intestinal transplantation. Study context: Recipients got multivisceral, liver-intestinal, or isolated intestinal transplants. Tacrolimus and steroids were given for around 3 years to all recipients after anti-thymocyte globulin induction. Points from the study as a whole: GvH clonotypes were identified within recipient marrow, with a subset emerging first in ileum or blood.

Germline CDR1 SSHAT, CDR2 FNYEAQ (reference sequence). The CDR3 has 15 residues. Produced via immunoSEQ multiplex PCR; TCRdb's table is partial and in-frame only. The data show around 120,000 clones, 85% to 95% seen once. This receptor was identified in a human donor who received an intestinal transplant. The sample consisted of unstimulated CD8+ T cells sorted from spleen or lymph node cells, taken before intestinal transplant. This chain connects TRBV7-7 to TRBJ2-3; D remains ambiguous. This CDR3 reads CASSLSPGGTDTQYF. CDR3 sequence (DNA): TGTGCTAGCAGCTTAAGCCCGGGCGGCACAGATACGCAGTATTTT.